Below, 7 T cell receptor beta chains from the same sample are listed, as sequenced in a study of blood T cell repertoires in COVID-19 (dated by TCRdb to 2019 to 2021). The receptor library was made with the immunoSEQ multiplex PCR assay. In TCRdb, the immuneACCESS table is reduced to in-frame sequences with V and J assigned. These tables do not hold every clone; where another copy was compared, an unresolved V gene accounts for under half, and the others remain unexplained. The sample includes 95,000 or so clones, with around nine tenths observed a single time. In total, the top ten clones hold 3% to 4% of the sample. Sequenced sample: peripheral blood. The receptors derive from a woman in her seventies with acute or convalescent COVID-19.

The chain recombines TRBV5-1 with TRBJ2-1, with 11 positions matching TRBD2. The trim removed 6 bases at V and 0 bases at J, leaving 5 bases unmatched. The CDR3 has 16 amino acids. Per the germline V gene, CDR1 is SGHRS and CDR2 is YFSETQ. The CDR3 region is CASKYTSGSSYNEQFF. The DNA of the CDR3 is TGCGCCAGCAAGTATACTAGCGGGAGCTCCTACAATGAGCAGTTCTTC.

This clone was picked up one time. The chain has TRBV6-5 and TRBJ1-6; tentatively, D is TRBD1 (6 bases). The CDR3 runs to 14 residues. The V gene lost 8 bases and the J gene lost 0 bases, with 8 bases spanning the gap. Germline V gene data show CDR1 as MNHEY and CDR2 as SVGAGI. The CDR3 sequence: CASADSSYNSPLHF. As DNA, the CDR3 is TGTGCCAGCGCGGACAGCTCCTATAATTCACCCCTCCACTTT.

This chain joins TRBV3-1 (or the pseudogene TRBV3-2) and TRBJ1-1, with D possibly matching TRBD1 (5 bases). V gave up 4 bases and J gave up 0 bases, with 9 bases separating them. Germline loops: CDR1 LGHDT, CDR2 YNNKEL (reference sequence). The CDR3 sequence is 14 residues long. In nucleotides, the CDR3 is TGTGCCAGCAGCCCGGAGACAGTGAACACTGAAGCTTTCTTT. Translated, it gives CASSPETVNTEAFF.

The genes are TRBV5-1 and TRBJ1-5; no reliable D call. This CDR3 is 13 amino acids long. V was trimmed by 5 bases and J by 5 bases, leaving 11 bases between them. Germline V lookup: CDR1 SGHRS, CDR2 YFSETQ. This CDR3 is CASSFSVDQPQHF. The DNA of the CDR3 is TGCGCCAGCAGTTTTAGTGTGGATCAGCCCCAGCATTTT.

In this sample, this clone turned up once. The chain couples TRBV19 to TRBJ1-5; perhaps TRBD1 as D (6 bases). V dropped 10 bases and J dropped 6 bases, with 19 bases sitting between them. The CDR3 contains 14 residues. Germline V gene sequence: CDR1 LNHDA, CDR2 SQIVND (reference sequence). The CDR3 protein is CATTATGTFQPQHF. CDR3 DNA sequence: TGTGCCACCACCGCAACCGGGACATTTCAGCCCCAGCATTTT.

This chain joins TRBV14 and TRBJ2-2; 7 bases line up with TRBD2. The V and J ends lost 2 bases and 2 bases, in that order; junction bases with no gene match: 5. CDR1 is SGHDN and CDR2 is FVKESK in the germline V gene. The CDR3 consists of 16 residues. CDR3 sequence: CASSQTGLTNTGELFF. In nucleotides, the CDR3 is TGTGCCAGCAGCCAAACGGGACTAACCAACACCGGGGAGCTGTTTTTT.

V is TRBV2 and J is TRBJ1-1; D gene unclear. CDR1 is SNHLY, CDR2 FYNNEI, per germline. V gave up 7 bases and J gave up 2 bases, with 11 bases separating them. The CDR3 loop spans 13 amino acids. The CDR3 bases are TGTGCCAGCACCCAGTTCATCAACACTGAAGCTTTCTTT. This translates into CASTQFINTEAFF. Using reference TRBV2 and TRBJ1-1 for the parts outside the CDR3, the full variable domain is EPEVTQTPSHQVTQMGQEVILRCVPISNHLYFYWYRQILGQKVEFLVSFYNNEISEKSEIFDDQFSVERPDGSNFTLKIRSTKLEDSAMYFCASTQFINTEAFFGQGTRLTVV.